These T cell receptor beta chains were read from a single sample in a study of blood T cell repertoires in COVID-19. TCRdb's table, derived via immunoSEQ multiplex PCR, lists solely in-frame clones and lacks some. The sample yields 210,000 or so clones, under 90% seen once. The sample taken for sequencing was PBMCs or T cells enriched from blood (not recorded which). The receptors shown here come from a woman aged 45-65 years who had been exposed to COVID-19. Both conserved end residues are part of each CDR3. A D gene is named only where the DNA matches it firmly. Size values are once, few and many counts, or a class for expanded clones, and some rows have none.

d_gene,j_gene,abundance,v_gene,CDR3nt,CDR3aa
NA,TRBJ2-4,NA,TRBV29-1,TGCAGCGTTCCGGACAGTATCCTAATGAACATTCAGTACTTC,CSVPDSILMNIQYF
NA,TRBJ1-1,few,TRBV21-1,TGTGCCAGCAGCAATGGGACAGGGGGCCGGACTGAAGCTTTCTTT,CASSNGTGGRTEAFF
TRBD1,TRBJ1-1,NA,TRBV5-4,TGTGCCAGCAGTCCTATGACAGGGGGAACTGAAGCTTTCTTT,CASSPMTGGTEAFF
TRBD1,TRBJ1-5,NA,TRBV19,TGTGCCAGTAGTATATCACAGGGACAGAAAAATCAGCCCCAGCATTTT,CASSISQGQKNQPQHF
NA,TRBJ2-4,once,TRBV5-8,TGTGCCAGCATAGTAACAGGTGTTCAGGGGTTTCAGTACTTC,CASIVTGVQGFQYF
NA,TRBJ1-2,NA,TRBV12-3/TRBV12-4,TGTGCCAGCAGTTTGGCACCACCGAGGGGCTACACCTTC,CASSLAPPRGYTF
NA,TRBJ2-1,few,TRBV19,TGTGCCAGTAGCAAAGGAGGGAACAATGAGCAGTTCTTC,CASSKGGNNEQFF
TRBD1,TRBJ2-2,NA,TRBV3-1/TRBV3-2,TGTGCCAGCAGCCAGAGACAGGGAGCGAACACCGGGGAGCTGTTTTTT,CASSQRQGANTGELFF
TRBD1,TRBJ2-5,NA,TRBV5-5,TGTGCCAGCAGAACAACCGGGACAGGACCAGAGACCCAGTACTTC,CASRTTGTGPETQYF
TRBD2,TRBJ2-5,once,TRBV29-1,TGCAGCGTTGCTCCCCGACTAGCAGATAAAGGGACCCAGTACTTC,CSVAPRLADKGTQYF
TRBD1,TRBJ1-2,NA,TRBV5-4,TGTGCCAGCAGCCACCCGGGACAGGGAAATGGCTACACCTTC,CASSHPGQGNGYTF
NA,TRBJ1-3,NA,TRBV5-1,TGCGCCAGCAGCCCAGAGGGAGGGGGTTCTGGAAACACCATATATTTT,CASSPEGGGSGNTIYF
NA,TRBJ2-3,NA,TRBV25-1,TGTGCCAGCAGTCAACGTAACAGCCTCACAGATACGCAGTATTTT,CASSQRNSLTDTQYF
NA,TRBJ1-1,NA,TRBV7-8,TGTGCCAGCAGCTTAGGGGGAGATCGCACTGAAGCTTTCTTT,CASSLGGDRTEAFF
NA,TRBJ1-2,NA,TRBV13,TGTGCCAGCAGCTTAGGGAGGAGCGGATCATATGGCTACACCTTC,CASSLGRSGSYGYTF
NA,TRBJ1-2,NA,TRBV6-1,TGTGCCAGCAGTGAAGCCCGGGACTTCCTTTTCGGGTATGGCTACACCTTC,CASSEARDFLFGYGYTF
NA,TRBJ1-3,NA,TRBV4-2,TGTGCCAGCAGCCAAGATCCCGGGGACTCTGGAAACACCATATATTTT,CASSQDPGDSGNTIYF
NA,TRBJ2-7,NA,TRBV5-1,TGCGCCAGCAGCTCTACGGGACACCGGGACGAGCAGTACTTC,CASSSTGHRDEQYF
NA,TRBJ1-1,once,TRBV5-1,TGCGCCAGCAGCTTCCTATCAGGGGTGAACACTGAAGCTTTCTTT,CASSFLSGVNTEAFF
TRBD1,TRBJ2-7,NA,TRBV29-1,TGCAGCACGCGTACAGGGGCCGAGCAGTACTTC,CSTRTGAEQYF
NA,TRBJ2-2,NA,TRBV5-1,TGCGCCAGCAGCTTACAGCCATCGGACAGCACCGGGGAGCTGTTTTTT,CASSLQPSDSTGELFF
TRBD1,TRBJ1-3,NA,TRBV6-1,TGTGCCAGCAGTGACCCTACAGGGGGAAGAAACACCATATATTTT,CASSDPTGGRNTIYF
NA,TRBJ2-7,NA,TRBV25-1,TGTGCCAGCAGTGATCCCTACGGGGCCTACGAGCAGTACTTC,CASSDPYGAYEQYF
TRBD2,TRBJ2-5,NA,TRBV7-9,TGTGCCAGCAGCTTAGCCCGATTAGGACTAGCGGGGGGTCAAGAGACCCAGTACTTC,CASSLARLGLAGGQETQYF
TRBD1,TRBJ1-2,NA,TRBV7-3,TGTGCCAGCAGCCCGGGGACAGGGCCCTATGGCTACACCTTC,CASSPGTGPYGYTF